Listed here are 25 T cell receptor beta chains from one sample, sequenced in a study of cytotoxic CD8 clonotypes in ibrutinib-treated CLL (dated by TCRdb to the early 2020s). Explained via the paper, the time point label denotes: approximately 2 years on ibrutinib. Receptor libraries were prepared by the immunoSEQ multiplex PCR assay. The clones in this table, taken by TCRdb from immuneACCESS, are in-frame only. Not every clone is retained; where verified, under half of the shortfall comes from an unresolved V gene, and the cause of the rest is unknown. This sample is represented by some 26,000 clones; over 75% of them were singletons. The top ten clones comprise 8% of the sample. This specimen was PBMCs, taken after 24 months of ibrutinib treatment. Every receptor here comes from a human donor with chronic lymphocytic leukemia.

This chain uses TRBV6-4 with TRBJ2-3; D is possibly TRBD2 (7 bases). CDR3 size: 18 residues. Germline assignment: CDR1 MRHNA and CDR2 SNTAGT. Trimming pared 0 bases from V and 6 bases from J, leaving 22 bases between. The CDR3 loop reads CASSDSQGWRGPRDTQYF. In DNA form, the CDR3 reads TGTGCCAGCAGTGACTCCCAGGGTTGGCGGGGGCCGCGGGATACGCAGTATTTT.

Only a few counts were recorded for this clone. The rearrangement joins TRBV11-2 to TRBJ1-5; possibly TRBD1 for D (5 bases). Germline V gene sequence: CDR1 SGHAT, CDR2 FQNNGV. Trimming removed 2 bases from V and 5 bases from J, with 7 bases in between. The CDR3 totals 13 residues. This chain's CDR3 is CASSLSRDQPQHF. The CDR3 nucleotides read TGTGCCAGCAGCTTATCCAGGGATCAGCCCCAGCATTTT.

The V and J genes are TRBV27 and TRBJ2-1; D might be TRBD2 (7 bases). The V end was cut by 1 base, the J end by 4 bases, with 11 bases between. Germline V gives CDR1 MNHEY, CDR2 SMNVEV (reference sequence). This CDR3 is 15 amino acids long. CDR3 region: CASSLFGGQYNEQFF. Here the CDR3 DNA reads TGTGCCAGCAGTTTATTCGGGGGGCAGTACAATGAGCAGTTCTTC.

V and J are TRBV7-9 and TRBJ1-1; TRBD1 matches 8 bases. With 4 bases clipped from V and 6 bases from J, the junction kept 7 bases outside the gene matches. The germline CDR1 and CDR2 sequences are SEHNR and FQNEAQ (reference sequence). The CDR3 contains 14 residues. CDR3 residues: CASSSNGQGAEAFF. CDR3 DNA: TGTGCCAGCAGCTCCAACGGACAGGGCGCTGAAGCTTTCTTT.

This rearrangement joins TRBV7-8 to TRBJ2-4; tentative D call: TRBD1 (7 bases). The CDR3 has 13 amino acids. CDR1 and CDR2 (germline): SGHVS, FQNEAQ. The ends were cut back, 4 bases at V and 8 bases at J, with 12 bases in the middle. CDR3 region: CASSSDREDIQYF. CDR3 DNA sequence: TGTGCCAGCAGCTCAGACAGGGAGGACATTCAGTACTTC.

V is TRBV6-1 and J is TRBJ1-2, with 8 bases that match TRBD1. This CDR3 comprises 15 residues. V lost 1 base to trimming and J lost 4 bases; unmatched junction nucleotides: 5. Germline CDR1 MNHNS, CDR2 SASEGT. In DNA, the CDR3 is TGTGCCAGCAGTGAAGGGACAGGGTCCTTCTATGGCTACACCTTC. Translation: CASSEGTGSFYGYTF.

V and J are TRBV6-5 and TRBJ1-6, with D possibly being TRBD1 (5 bases). The CDR3 contains 15 residues. CDR1 and CDR2 (germline): MNHEY, SVGAGI. Trimming cost V 2 bases and J 9 bases, with 14 bases left between them. CDR3 in DNA: TGTGCCAGCAGTTACGTGGGCAGGGTAATTTCACCCCTCCACTTT. It specifies CASSYVGRVISPLHF.

The J gene is TRBJ1-6, the V gene TRBV6-6; weak D call: TRBD1 (6 bases). Trimming removed 6 bases from V and 7 bases from J, with 10 bases in between. From germline, CDR1 is MNHNY and CDR2 SVGAGI (reference sequence). CDR3 length equals 13 residues. CDR3 sequence reads: CASSSQGNSPLHF. The CDR3 nucleotides are TGTGCCAGCAGCTCTCAGGGGAATTCACCCCTCCACTTT.

The V call is TRBV11-2, the J call TRBJ2-7; D might be TRBD1 (6 bases). The CDR3 loop spans 19 amino acids. The ends were cut back, 5 bases at V and 2 bases at J, with 28 bases in the middle. Germline CDR1 is SGHAT and CDR2 is FQNNGV. DNA for the CDR3: TGTGCCAGCAGCCCTTTGGGTGTCAGGGGCGCGGGCCGTACCTACGAGCAGTACTTC. Encoded protein: CASSPLGVRGAGRTYEQYF.

The chain is built from TRBV19 and TRBJ2-1; D gene ambiguous. CDR1 and CDR2 from the germline V gene are LNHDA and SQIVND (reference sequence). The V end was cut by 6 bases, the J end by 2 bases, with 14 bases between. CDR3 length equals 15 residues. The CDR3 bases are TGTGCCAGTAGCCTTACTACCCCGGCCTACAATGAGCAGTTCTTC. Translation gives CASSLTTPAYNEQFF.

This chain joins TRBV6-1 and TRBJ1-5; D unresolved. CDR3 length: 13 amino acids. Germline assignment: CDR1 MNHNS and CDR2 SASEGT. Trimming stripped 4 bases from V and 1 base from J, with 5 bases between. Here the CDR3 reads CASSVVSNQPQHF. CDR3 nucleotides: TGTGCCAGCAGTGTGGTCAGCAATCAGCCCCAGCATTTT.

V is TRBV5-1 and J is TRBJ1-6; tentatively, D is TRBD1 (6 bases). The V end lost 4 bases, the J end lost 14 bases, and 16 bases lay between the germline ends. Germline V gives CDR1 SGHRS, CDR2 YFSETQ. CDR3 size: 13 residues. The CDR3 coding sequence is TGCGCCAGCAGCCCCGACAGGCCCAGCGCCCTCCACTTT. Protein sequence: CASSPDRPSALHF.

The V call is TRBV5-1, the J call TRBJ2-2, with 9 positions matching TRBD2. J was trimmed by 3 bases and V by 4 bases; bases with no gene match: 4. The CDR3 has 15 amino acids. Germline CDR1 reads SGHRS; CDR2 reads YFSETQ. In DNA form, the CDR3 reads TGCGCCAGCAGCAAGGGACTAGCTTACACCGGGGAGCTGTTTTTT. It yields the protein CASSKGLAYTGELFF. Drawing the rest from reference TRBV5-1 and TRBJ2-2, the complete variable domain is KAGVTQTPRYLIKTRGQQVTLSCSPISGHRSVSWYQQTPGQGLQFLFEYFSETQRNKGNFPGRFSGRQFSNSRSEMNVSTLELGDSALYLCASSKGLAYTGELFFGEGSRLTVL.

A remark on this clone: Other DNA variants within this sample encode the same CDR3. This chain's CDR3 is CASSPATDNYGYTF. The DNA for the CDR3 is TGTGCCAGCTCACCGGCCACAGATAACTATGGCTACACCTTC. The J gene is TRBJ1-2, the V gene TRBV18; the D is unclear. The length of the CDR3 is 14 residues. The V end lost 3 bases, the J end lost 1 base, and 9 bases lay between the germline ends. Germline-derived CDR1 and CDR2 are KGHSH and LQKENI.

The J gene is TRBJ1-5, the V gene TRBV5-4; possibly TRBD1 for D (5 bases). Trimming took off 2 bases at V and 6 bases at J, with 9 bases between the two ends. The germline V gene has CDR1 SGHNT and CDR2 YYREEE (reference sequence). This CDR3 comprises 13 residues. The DNA of the CDR3 is TGTGCCAGCAGCTTATGGGGCGGTCAGCCCCAGCATTTT. It encodes CASSLWGGQPQHF.

The chain uses TRBV13 and TRBJ1-1; 7 bases map to TRBD1. The CDR3 is made up of 12 amino acids. The V and J ends lost 5 bases and 10 bases, in that order; junction bases with no gene match: 7. Germline assignment: CDR1 PRHDT and CDR2 FYEKMQ (reference sequence). CDR3 in amino acids: CASSPGQTAAFF. CDR3 DNA sequence: TGTGCCAGCAGCCCGGGACAGACGGCAGCTTTCTTT.

The chain uses TRBV6-5 and TRBJ2-7; 9 nucleotides align to TRBD1. The CDR3 is 15 residues long. Germline lookup yields CDR1 MNHEY and CDR2 SVGAGI. V gave up 4 bases and J gave up 4 bases; unmatched junction bases: 8. CDR3 loop: CASSFLMDRGYEQYF. In nucleotides, the CDR3 is TGTGCCAGCAGTTTTTTAATGGACAGGGGTTACGAGCAGTACTTC.

The CDR3 region is CASSSAYEQYF. CDR3 bases: TGTGCCAGCAGTTCAGCCTACGAGCAGTACTTC. The gene calls are TRBV7-9 and TRBJ2-7; D is unresolved. CDR1 is SEHNR, CDR2 FQNEAQ, per germline (reference sequence). The CDR3 is 11 residues long. Between the trimmed V and J ends, which lost 6 bases and 2 bases, there was a span of 5 bases.

This clone was found once. The genes are TRBV5-1 and TRBJ2-3, with 7 bases that match TRBD1. Germline V gene sequence: CDR1 SGHRS, CDR2 YFSETQ. Losses at the gene ends were 1 base for V and 5 bases for J; bases not matched to a gene: 10. The length of the CDR3 is 16 residues. This CDR3 reads CASSLLGRGMVDTQYF. The CDR3 nucleotides read TGCGCCAGCAGCTTGCTGGGCAGGGGGATGGTAGATACGCAGTATTTT.

The chain carries TRBV18 and TRBJ1-3; 8 bases match TRBD1. The CDR3 consists of 15 residues. After removal of 6 bases from V and 4 bases from J, the junction contained 8 bases not matched to a gene. CDR1 KGHSH and CDR2 LQKENI come from the germline V gene. The CDR3 here is CASSPQGATGNTIYF. In DNA form, the CDR3 reads TGTGCCAGCTCGCCTCAGGGGGCGACGGGAAACACCATATATTTT.

V usage is TRBV14 and J usage is TRBJ1-1, with D maybe TRBD1 (6 bases). Trimming removed 1 base at V and 10 bases at J, with 13 bases between. Germline CDR1 and CDR2: SGHDN and FVKESK. The CDR3 has 13 residues. DNA of the CDR3: TGTGCCAGCAGCCAAGTTATTCAGGGGCGAGCTTTCTTT. Protein: CASSQVIQGRAFF.

This clone was seen a single time. This chain joins TRBV19 and TRBJ2-7, with D unclear. V was cut by 3 bases and J by 4 bases, with 13 bases left in between. The CDR3 runs to 14 residues. Germline loops: CDR1 LNHDA, CDR2 SQIVND (reference sequence). In nucleotides, the CDR3 is TGTGCCAGTAGTATGAGATTGCAAGTATACGAGCAGTACTTC. Its translation is CASSMRLQVYEQYF.

The genes are TRBV6-1 and TRBJ2-5, with 16 positions matching TRBD2. Germline V CDR1 and CDR2: MNHNS, SASEGT. V trimming: 6 bases; J trimming: 4 bases; junction bases outside the gene matches: 2. The CDR3 has 15 residues. The CDR3: CASRGLAGGPETQYF. CDR3 DNA sequence: TGTGCCAGCAGGGGACTAGCGGGGGGGCCAGAGACCCAGTACTTC.

The chain is built from TRBV19 and TRBJ2-2; D is unresolved. V lost 2 bases, J lost 0 bases, and 16 bases lay in between. Germline lookup yields CDR1 LNHDA and CDR2 SQIVND (reference sequence). The CDR3 has 18 residues. Here the CDR3 DNA reads TGTGCCAGTAGTATACTCCCTGGAACTTACGCGAACACCGGGGAGCTGTTTTTT. It codes for CASSILPGTYANTGELFF.

This clone was seen just once. This rearrangement joins TRBV6-6 to TRBJ1-5; TRBD1 might be the D (5 bases). V was cut by 7 bases and J by 11 bases, with 21 bases left in between. In germline, CDR1 is MNHNY, CDR2 SVGAGI (reference sequence). There are 14 residues in the CDR3. CDR3 sequence reads: CASNDDRPLTAQHF. The CDR3 coding sequence is TGTGCCAGCAATGACGACAGACCATTAACGGCCCAGCATTTT.